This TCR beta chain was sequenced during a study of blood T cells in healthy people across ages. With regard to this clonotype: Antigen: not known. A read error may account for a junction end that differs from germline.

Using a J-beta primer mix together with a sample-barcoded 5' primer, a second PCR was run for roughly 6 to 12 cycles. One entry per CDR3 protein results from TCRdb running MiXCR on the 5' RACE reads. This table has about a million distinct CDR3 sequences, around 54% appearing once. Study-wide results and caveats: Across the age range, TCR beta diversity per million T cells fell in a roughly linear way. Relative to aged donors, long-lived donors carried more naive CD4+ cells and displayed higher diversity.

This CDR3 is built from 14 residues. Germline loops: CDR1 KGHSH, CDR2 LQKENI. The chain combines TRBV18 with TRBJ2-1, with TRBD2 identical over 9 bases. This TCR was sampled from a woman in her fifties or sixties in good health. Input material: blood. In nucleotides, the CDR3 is TGTGCCAACTCACCCCATAGCGGGAGAAATGAGCAGTTCTTC. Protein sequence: CANSPHSGRNEQFF.